This T cell receptor beta chain was observed in a study of early T cells in non-severe SARS-CoV-2 infection. At the level of the study: Unsorted whole blood bulk RNA was sequenced, with unpaired chains. Study results and caveats: Lookups in VDJdb leaned toward anti-spike CD8 responses and missed private and CD4 specificities.

Each single cDNA molecule received a unique molecular identifier. TCRdb used MiXCR to reprocess the 5' RACE reads, holding one entry per CDR3 protein. The data contain 69,000 or so distinct CDR3 sequences, roughly 13% of them singletons. This clonotype was counted many times. Its antigen is as yet unknown. The source material was whole blood. The TCR was taken from an adult who was a healthcare worker with PCR-confirmed SARS-CoV-2 infection or an uninfected control (not recorded which).

In nucleotides, the CDR3 is TGCGCCAGCAGCTTCTCCTCTGGGGCCAACGTCCTGACTTTC. Amino acids: CASSFSSGANVLTF. This chain connects TRBV5-1 to TRBJ2-6, with D uncertain. The germline V gene has CDR1 SGHRS and CDR2 YFSETQ. V shed 2 bases and J shed 0 bases, with 3 bases lying between them. The CDR3 sequence is 14 residues long.